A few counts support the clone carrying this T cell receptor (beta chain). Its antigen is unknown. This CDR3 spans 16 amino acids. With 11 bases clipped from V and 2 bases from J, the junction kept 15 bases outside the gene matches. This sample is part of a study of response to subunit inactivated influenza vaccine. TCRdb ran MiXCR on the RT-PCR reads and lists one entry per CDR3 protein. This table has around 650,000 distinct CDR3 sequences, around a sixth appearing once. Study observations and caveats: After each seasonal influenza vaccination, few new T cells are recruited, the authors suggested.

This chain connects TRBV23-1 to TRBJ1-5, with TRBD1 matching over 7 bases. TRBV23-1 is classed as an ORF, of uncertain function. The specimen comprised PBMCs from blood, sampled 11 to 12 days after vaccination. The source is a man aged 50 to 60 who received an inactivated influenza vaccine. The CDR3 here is CASCPEGARGNQPQHF. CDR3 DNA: TGCGCCTCCTGCCCTGAGGGGGCAAGGGGCAATCAGCCCCAGCATTTT.